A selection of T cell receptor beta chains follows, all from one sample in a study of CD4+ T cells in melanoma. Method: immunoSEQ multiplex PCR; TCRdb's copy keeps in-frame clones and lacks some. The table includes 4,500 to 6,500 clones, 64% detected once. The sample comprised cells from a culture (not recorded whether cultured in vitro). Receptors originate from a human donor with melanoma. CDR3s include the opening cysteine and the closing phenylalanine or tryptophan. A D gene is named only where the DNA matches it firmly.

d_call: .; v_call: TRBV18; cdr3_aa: CASSPRDTTYEQYF
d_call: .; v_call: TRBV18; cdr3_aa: CASSNREPPNYEQYF
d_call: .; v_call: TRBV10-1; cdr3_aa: CASSDRTGRGDTQYF
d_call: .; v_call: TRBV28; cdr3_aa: CASSSRYEQYF
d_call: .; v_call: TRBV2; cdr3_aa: CASSVIRANTGELFF
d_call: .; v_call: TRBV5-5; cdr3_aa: CASSLGFLWTSYEQYF
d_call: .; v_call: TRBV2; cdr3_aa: CASKLDGTGSEQYF
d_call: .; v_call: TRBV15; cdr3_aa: CATSRDGLNTGELFF
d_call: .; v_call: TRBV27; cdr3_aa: CASRGDYGYTF
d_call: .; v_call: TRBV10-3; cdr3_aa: CATGPTDGPYEQYF
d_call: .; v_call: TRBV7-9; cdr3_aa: CASSRTARDTEAFF
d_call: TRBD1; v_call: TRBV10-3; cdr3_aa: CAISEARQGAMNTEAFF
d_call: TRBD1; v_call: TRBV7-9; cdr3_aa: CASSLAGTGGNQPQHF
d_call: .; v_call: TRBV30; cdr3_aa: CAWSYGFTDTQYF
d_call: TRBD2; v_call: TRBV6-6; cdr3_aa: CASAASGDLGQFF
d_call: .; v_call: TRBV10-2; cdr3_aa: CASSESTTQNTEAFF
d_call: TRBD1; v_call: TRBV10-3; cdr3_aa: CATSTGPGQGGRETQYF
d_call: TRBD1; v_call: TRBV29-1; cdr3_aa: CSGAFYWDSYNEQFF
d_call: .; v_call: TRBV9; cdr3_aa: CASSVASFNNSPLHF
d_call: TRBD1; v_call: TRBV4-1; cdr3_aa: CASSQDVGTGGARGYTF
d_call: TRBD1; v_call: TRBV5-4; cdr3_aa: CASSPATGADEQYF
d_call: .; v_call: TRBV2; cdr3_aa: CASSRGYNEKLFF
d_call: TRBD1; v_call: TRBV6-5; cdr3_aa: CASRPRQGTYEQYF
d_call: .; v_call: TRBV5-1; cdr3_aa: CASMRAPGGSPLHF
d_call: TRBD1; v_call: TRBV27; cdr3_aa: CASSFGTAFSYEQYF
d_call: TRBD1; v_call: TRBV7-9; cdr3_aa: CASSSDRDDEQYF
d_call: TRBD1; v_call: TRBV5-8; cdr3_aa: CASSFYRGGNEKLFF
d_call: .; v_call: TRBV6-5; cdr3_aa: CASSYSGAGSYEQYF
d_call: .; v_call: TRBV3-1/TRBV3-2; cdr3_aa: CASSPGNHYNEQFF
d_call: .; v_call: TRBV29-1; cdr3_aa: CSGTGPYNEQFF
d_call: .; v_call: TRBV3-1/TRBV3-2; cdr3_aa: CASSQLTGTQRRAFF
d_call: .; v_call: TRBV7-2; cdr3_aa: CASSLLENRAVAGYTF
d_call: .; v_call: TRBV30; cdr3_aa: CAWSVRVSTEAFF
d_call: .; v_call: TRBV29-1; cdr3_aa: CSVSKGGANTEAFF
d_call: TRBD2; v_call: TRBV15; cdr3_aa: CATSTHRGGLGGELFF
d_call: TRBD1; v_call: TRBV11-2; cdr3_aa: CASSQQGVGSPLHF